A single sample is the source of the 23 T cell receptor beta chains below, sequenced in a study of blood T cell repertoires in COVID-19. Using immunoSEQ multiplex PCR, the repertoire was profiled, and TCRdb retains in-frame clones only, with some absent. The profile shows fewer than 500,000 clones, nearly 90% of them singletons. Sequencing used PBMCs or T cells enriched from blood (not recorded which). The origin of the receptors is a woman aged 18-29 years with acute COVID-19.

The rearrangement links TRBV9 to TRBJ2-6; D uncertain. There are 17 residues in the CDR3. The V and J ends lost 0 bases and 0 bases respectively, with 10 bases between them. Germline assignment: CDR1 SGDLS and CDR2 YYNGEE. CDR3 sequence: CASSVGEVHSGANVLTF. The DNA of the CDR3 is TGTGCCAGCAGCGTAGGTGAGGTCCACTCTGGGGCCAACGTCCTGACTTTC.

CDR3 nucleotides: TGTGCCAGCTCACCACCGGGGAGGAGGGAGACCCAGTACTTC. Protein product: CASSPPGRRETQYF. V and J are TRBV18 and TRBJ2-5; D might be TRBD2 (6 bases). Trimming took 0 bases from V and 5 from J, leaving 10 bases between them. This CDR3 spans 14 amino acids. Looked up from germline, CDR1 is KGHSH and CDR2 is LQKENI.

The genes are TRBV10-3 and TRBJ1-5; TRBD1 is a possible D gene (5 bases). The CDR3 has 13 residues. The germline gives CDR1 ENHRY, CDR2 SYGVKD. Trimming stripped 10 bases from V and 0 bases from J, with 10 bases between. CDR3: CATGTDSNQPQHF. CDR3 coding DNA: TGTGCCACAGGGACTGATAGCAATCAGCCCCAGCATTTT.

The chain has TRBV15 and TRBJ2-7; TRBD1 matches at 9 bases. Trimming cost V 4 bases and J 3 bases; bases outside gene matches: 4. This CDR3 spans 14 amino acids. The germline V gene has CDR1 LNHNV and CDR2 YYDKDF (reference sequence). The CDR3 region is CATSIPGQGYEQYF. The DNA for the CDR3 is TGTGCCACCAGCATCCCGGGACAGGGCTACGAGCAGTACTTC.

The chain joins TRBV5-1 to TRBJ2-7, with a possible D match to TRBD2 (5 bases). Trimming stripped 4 bases from V and 0 bases from J, with 17 bases between. The CDR3 has 16 amino acids. Germline lookup yields CDR1 SGHRS and CDR2 YFSETQ. The CDR3 reads CASSRDWTPGSYEQYF. The CDR3 DNA follows: TGCGCCAGCAGCCGGGATTGGACGCCAGGCTCCTACGAGCAGTACTTC.

The rearrangement links TRBV20-1 to TRBJ1-6; D is unresolved. The CDR3 has 11 residues. Per germline, CDR1 DFQATT and CDR2 SNEGSKA (reference sequence). V dropped 4 bases and J dropped 10 bases, with 8 bases sitting between them. Here the CDR3 DNA reads TGCAGTGCTAAATTCTCCTCACCCCTCCACTTT. It translates to CSAKFSSPLHF.

The chain combines TRBV2 with TRBJ1-1; TRBD1 is a possible D gene (5 bases). Germline CDR1 and CDR2: SNHLY and FYNNEI. This CDR3 contains 12 residues. Trimming took 7 bases from V and 5 from J, leaving 11 bases between them. CDR3 sequence: CASMGGSTEAFF. Written as DNA, the CDR3 is TGTGCCAGCATGGGGGGATCAACTGAAGCTTTCTTT.

The chain is built from TRBV21-1 and TRBJ1-6; the table's D call, TRBD1, has no DNA check behind it. TRBV21-1 is tagged as a pseudogene. The CDR3 covers 14 residues. CDR3 sequence reads: CASTQGQTNSPLHF. For the CDR3, the DNA is TGTGCCAGCACCCAGGGACAGACTAATTCACCCCTCCACTTT.

This chain links TRBV28 with TRBJ1-4; no reliable D call. The V end was cut by 3 bases, the J end by 0 bases, with 17 bases between. The CDR3 has 18 amino acids. CDR1 and CDR2 from the germline V gene are MDHEN and SYDVKM. For the CDR3, the DNA is TGTGCCAGCAGTTTTGCTGCTCGCCGCAGTGCAACTAATGAAAAACTGTTTTTT. The encoded protein is CASSFAARRSATNEKLFF.

The chain recombines TRBV3-1 (or the pseudogene TRBV3-2) with TRBJ2-5, with D possibly being TRBD1 (5 bases). Germline V lookup: CDR1 LGHDT, CDR2 YNNKEL (reference sequence). CDR3 size: 13 residues. The germline V and J ends were trimmed by 0 bases and 5 bases, with 7 bases remaining between them. CDR3 nucleotide sequence: TGTGCCAGCAGCCAAGAAGGGGTGGAGACCCAGTACTTC. This sequence encodes CASSQEGVETQYF.

The V and J genes are TRBV5-5 and TRBJ2-7, with TRBD2 matching over 7 bases. The CDR3 runs 11 residues. V gave up 7 bases and J gave up 2 bases; unmatched junction bases: 0. CDR1 is SGHKS and CDR2 is YYEKEE in the germline V gene (reference sequence). DNA for the CDR3: TGTGCCAGCGGGAGGGCCTACGAGCAGTACTTC. This sequence encodes CASGRAYEQYF.

The chain combines TRBV5-1 with TRBJ2-7; 8 bases line up with TRBD2. The junction had 13 bases not matched to a gene; V was cut back by 4 bases and J by 7 bases. CDR3 size: 15 residues. Germline CDR1 reads SGHRS; CDR2 reads YFSETQ. CDR3 sequence (DNA): TGCGCCAGCAGCCCGGGGTCGGGAGGGCCCGGGGAGCAGTACTTC. Translating gives CASSPGSGGPGEQYF.

J is TRBJ1-6 and V is TRBV2; D remains unclear. CDR3 size: 18 residues. Germline V lookup: CDR1 SNHLY, CDR2 FYNNEI. V dropped 0 bases and J dropped 0 bases, with 12 bases sitting between them. The CDR3 is CASSEAGPMASYNSPLHF. CDR3 DNA sequence: TGTGCCAGCAGTGAAGCTGGCCCCATGGCCTCCTATAATTCACCCCTCCACTTT.

In the case of this clone: The germline gene is not matched at one end of the junction; a read error may be the cause. This chain joins TRBV7-2 and TRBJ1-5; 8 positions match TRBD1. The CDR3 loop spans 16 amino acids. The germline V gene encodes CDR1 SGHTA and CDR2 FQGNSA. The CDR3 is CASSVASGGEGQPQHF. The CDR3 nucleotides read TGTGCCAGCAGCGTAGCGTCAGGGGGCGAGGGTCAGCCCCAGCATTTT.

J is TRBJ2-7 and V is TRBV18, with 12 nucleotides matching TRBD2. The CDR3 runs 19 residues. In germline, CDR1 is KGHSH, CDR2 LQKENI. V was clipped by 3 bases and J by 5 bases; unmatched bases: 17. The CDR3 here is CASSPLQTSGRSSMDEQYF. In DNA, the CDR3 is TGTGCCAGCTCACCGCTGCAAACTAGCGGGAGGAGCAGCATGGACGAGCAGTACTTC.

J is TRBJ2-7 and V is TRBV18; TRBD1 matches at 8 bases. The CDR3 covers 16 residues. The V segment lost 0 bases and the J segment 4 bases; nucleotides outside the gene matches: 8. Germline CDR1 is KGHSH and CDR2 is LQKENI. The CDR3 is CASSPPRDRGRYEQYF. In nucleotides, the CDR3 is TGTGCCAGCTCACCACCCCGAGACAGGGGACGGTACGAGCAGTACTTC.

The V and J genes are TRBV7-7 and TRBJ1-1; D remains ambiguous. The CDR3 extends over 13 amino acids. Germline lookup yields CDR1 SSHAT and CDR2 FNYEAQ (reference sequence). V lost 6 bases and J 4 bases, leaving 12 bases between the germline ends. The CDR3 nucleotides are TGTGCCAGCAGTCCAGTCCCTGGCACTGAAGCTTTCTTT. Its protein is CASSPVPGTEAFF.

About this clone itself: This CDR3 is also generated by other DNA sequences in the sample. The chain links TRBV19 to TRBJ1-6, with a tentative D call TRBD1 (6 bases). CDR1 is LNHDA, CDR2 SQIVND, per germline (reference sequence). Trimming left V 6 bases short and J 7 bases short, with 10 bases between. The CDR3 is made up of 13 amino acids. CDR3 in DNA: TGTGCCAGTAGGACAGGCGGAAATTCACCCCTCCACTTT. Residues: CASRTGGNSPLHF.

The gene calls are TRBV5-1 and TRBJ2-5; 7 bases line up with TRBD2. Germline CDR1 and CDR2: SGHRS and YFSETQ. V gave up 4 bases and J gave up 5 bases; unmatched junction bases: 8. The CDR3 has 14 amino acids. The DNA of the CDR3 is TGCGCCAGCAGCCGAACTAGCGAGGGGGAGACCCAGTACTTC. Encoded protein: CASSRTSEGETQYF.

The J gene is TRBJ2-3, the V gene TRBV7-6; TRBD2 is a possible D gene (6 bases). Germline CDR1 SGHVS, CDR2 FNYEAQ. Trimming stripped 5 bases from V and 6 bases from J, with 24 bases between. This CDR3 has 17 residues. CDR3 amino acids: CASSPLTPGTQTDTQYF. As DNA, the CDR3 is TGTGCCAGCAGCCCATTAACCCCCGGGACTCAGACGGATACGCAGTATTTT.

The chain joins TRBV6-5 to TRBJ1-5, with no clear D. The CDR3 has 14 amino acids. V was pared by 0 bases and J by 4 bases, with 7 bases between. The V gene's germline CDR1 is MNHEY and CDR2 SVGAGI. The CDR3 DNA reads as TGTGCCAGCAGTTACTCGGCAACAAATCAGCCCCAGCATTTT. Protein: CASSYSATNQPQHF.

This clone was seen a single time. The chain couples TRBV9 to TRBJ2-1; 10 positions agree with TRBD2. V lost 0 bases, J lost 6 bases, and 6 bases stayed unmatched. Germline-derived CDR1 and CDR2 are SGDLS and YYNGEE. This CDR3 has 16 residues. The CDR3 reads CASSVGLAGERNEQFF. CDR3 DNA sequence: TGTGCCAGCAGCGTAGGCCTAGCGGGAGAACGCAATGAGCAGTTCTTC. The full variable domain, its missing parts supplied by reference TRBV9 and TRBJ2-1, is DSGVTQTPKHLITATGQRVTLRCSPRSGDLSVYWYQQSLDQGLQFLIQYYNGEERAKGNILERFSAQQFPDLHSELNLSSLELGDSALYFCASSVGLAGERNEQFFGPGTRLTVL.

CDR3 region: CASSVVGLAGGSSYNEQFF. DNA of the CDR3: TGTGCCAGCAGCGTAGTCGGTCTAGCGGGTGGGAGCTCCTACAATGAGCAGTTCTTC. The rearrangement joins TRBV9 to TRBJ2-1; TRBD2 matches at 8 bases. Germline V gene lookup returns CDR1 SGDLS and CDR2 YYNGEE. The CDR3 runs 19 residues. V lost 0 bases to trimming and J lost 0 bases; unmatched junction nucleotides: 11.